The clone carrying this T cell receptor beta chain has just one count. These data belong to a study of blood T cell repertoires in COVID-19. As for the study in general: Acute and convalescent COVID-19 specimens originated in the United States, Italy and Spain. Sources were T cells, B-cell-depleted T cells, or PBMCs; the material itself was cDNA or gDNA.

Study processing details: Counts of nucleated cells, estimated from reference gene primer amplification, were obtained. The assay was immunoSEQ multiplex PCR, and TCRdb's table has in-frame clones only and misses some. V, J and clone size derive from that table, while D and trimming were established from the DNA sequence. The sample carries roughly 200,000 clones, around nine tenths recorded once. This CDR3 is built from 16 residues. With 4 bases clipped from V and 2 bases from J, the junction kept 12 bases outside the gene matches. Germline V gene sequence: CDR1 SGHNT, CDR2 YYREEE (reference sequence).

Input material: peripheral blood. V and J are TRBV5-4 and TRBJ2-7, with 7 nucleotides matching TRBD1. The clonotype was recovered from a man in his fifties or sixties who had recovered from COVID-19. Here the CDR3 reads CASSRGQTLQPYEQYF. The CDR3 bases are TGTGCCAGCAGCAGGGGACAGACCCTGCAACCCTACGAGCAGTACTTC.